The rows below give T cell receptor beta chains drawn from one sample of a study of T cells in Graves' hyperthyroidism and ophthalmopathy. MiXCR, applied by TCRdb to the multiplex PCR reads, yields one record per CDR3 protein. The sample has about 840,000 distinct CDR3 sequences; roughly 40% are singletons. The sequenced material came from blood. These receptors were taken from a man younger than 30 with Graves' hyperthyroidism. Both conserved end residues are part of each CDR3. Each record gives: V gene, J gene, clone size, D gene, CDR3 DNA, CDR3 protein. D genes are given only for firm matches. For some rows the clone size is stated as once, few or many, or as a class when expanded; others skip it.

v_call: TRBV2; j_call: TRBJ1-2; clone_size: many; d_call: TRBD1; cdr3_nt: TGTGCCAGCCAGGGACAGGGGTTGAACTATGGCTACACCTTC; cdr3_aa: CASQGQGLNYGYTF
v_call: TRBV11-1; j_call: TRBJ1-2; clone_size: few; d_call: .; cdr3_nt: TGTGCCAGCACAGACAGCTTCCGATCCTCGTCGTATGGCTACACCTTC; cdr3_aa: CASTDSFRSSSYGYTF
v_call: TRBV4-1; j_call: TRBJ1-2; clone_size: many; d_call: .; cdr3_nt: TGCGCCAGCAGCCAGGATGGAGGCTACACCTTC; cdr3_aa: CASSQDGGYTF
v_call: TRBV5-1; j_call: TRBJ2-7; clone_size: few; d_call: .; cdr3_nt: TGCGCCAGCAGCTTAGTGACTCCCGACGAGCAGTACTTC; cdr3_aa: CASSLVTPDEQYF
v_call: TRBV11-1; j_call: TRBJ2-5; clone_size: .; d_call: TRBD2; cdr3_nt: TGTGCCAGCAGCTTCGGACTAGCGGGGGGGGGCAATTTAGAGACCCAGTACTTC; cdr3_aa: CASSFGLAGGGNLETQYF
v_call: TRBV5-5; j_call: TRBJ2-5; clone_size: .; d_call: .; cdr3_nt: TGTGCCAGCAGCTTGGCGGCAGTCCAAGAGACCCAGTACTTC; cdr3_aa: CASSLAAVQETQYF
v_call: TRBV10-2; j_call: TRBJ2-7; clone_size: many; d_call: TRBD1; cdr3_nt: TGCGCCAGCAGGCCGGGACAGGCTTACGAGCAGTACTTC; cdr3_aa: CASRPGQAYEQYF
v_call: TRBV13; j_call: TRBJ1-1; clone_size: .; d_call: .; cdr3_nt: TGTGCCAGCACCTCAGGGATAAGGGTTGAAGCTTTCTTT; cdr3_aa: CASTSGIRVEAFF
v_call: TRBV20-1; j_call: TRBJ2-7; clone_size: .; d_call: .; cdr3_nt: TGCAGTGCTAGTCTAGCGTGGGAGCAGTACTTC; cdr3_aa: CSASLAWEQYF
v_call: TRBV10-3; j_call: TRBJ1-1; clone_size: .; d_call: .; cdr3_nt: TGTGCCATCAGTGTAGGAGTAGGGGCTTTCTTT; cdr3_aa: CAISVGVGAFF
v_call: TRBV10-2; j_call: TRBJ2-5; clone_size: .; d_call: .; cdr3_nt: TGCGCCAGCAGTGATCCCGCCGGACTTCCTCCTGGGGAGACCCAGTACTTC; cdr3_aa: CASSDPAGLPPGETQYF
v_call: TRBV5-5; j_call: TRBJ1-2; clone_size: many; d_call: .; cdr3_nt: TGTGCCAGCAGCCCGACAGCCGCTAACTATGGCTACACCTTC; cdr3_aa: CASSPTAANYGYTF
v_call: TRBV19; j_call: TRBJ1-2; clone_size: .; d_call: .; cdr3_nt: TGTGCCAGTAGCACGCTGGGGGAAGGCTACACCTTC; cdr3_aa: CASSTLGEGYTF
v_call: TRBV7-2; j_call: TRBJ1-3; clone_size: .; d_call: .; cdr3_nt: TGTGCCAGCAGCTTGGAGTATGGAAACACCATATATTTT; cdr3_aa: CASSLEYGNTIYF
v_call: TRBV2; j_call: TRBJ2-7; clone_size: many; d_call: .; cdr3_nt: TGTGCCAGCAGAGTTTCCGAGCAGTACTTC; cdr3_aa: CASRVSEQYF
v_call: TRBV24-1; j_call: TRBJ1-1; clone_size: .; d_call: .; cdr3_nt: TGTGCCACCCACATCCACAGGGACACTGAAGCTTTCTTT; cdr3_aa: CATHIHRDTEAFF
v_call: TRBV29-1; j_call: TRBJ2-7; clone_size: .; d_call: .; cdr3_nt: TGCAGCTCCTCCGCGGGCAGGGTGATTAGGGACGAGCAGTACTTC; cdr3_aa: CSSSAGRVIRDEQYF
v_call: TRBV12-3/TRBV12-4; j_call: TRBJ1-1; clone_size: many; d_call: .; cdr3_nt: TGTGCCAGCAGACCTCATGACACGTCGAACACTGAAGCTTTCTTT; cdr3_aa: CASRPHDTSNTEAFF
v_call: TRBV9; j_call: TRBJ1-6; clone_size: many; d_call: .; cdr3_nt: TGTGCCAGCAGCGCGACCGGGACCAATTCACCCCTCCACTTT; cdr3_aa: CASSATGTNSPLHF
v_call: TRBV12-5; j_call: TRBJ1-1; clone_size: many; d_call: .; cdr3_nt: TGTGCTAGTGGTTTCGGTAACACTGAAGCTTTCTTT; cdr3_aa: CASGFGNTEAFF
v_call: TRBV6-5; j_call: TRBJ1-1; clone_size: few; d_call: .; cdr3_nt: TGTGCCAGCATAAGGGAGGAGGTGAGGCGAGCTTTCTTT; cdr3_aa: CASIREEVRRAFF
v_call: TRBV20-1; j_call: TRBJ1-1; clone_size: once; d_call: TRBD1; cdr3_nt: TGCAGTGCTTACCGGGACAGAGGAAATTACGAAGCTTTCTTT; cdr3_aa: CSAYRDRGNYEAFF
v_call: TRBV5-1; j_call: TRBJ2-2; clone_size: many; d_call: .; cdr3_nt: TGCGCCAGCAGCTTGGACAGGGTCACCGGGGAGCTGTTTTTT; cdr3_aa: CASSLDRVTGELFF
v_call: TRBV7-8; j_call: TRBJ2-7; clone_size: .; d_call: .; cdr3_nt: TGTGCCAGCAGCCAAGAGATAGGGGGGAACTACGAGCAGTACTTC; cdr3_aa: CASSQEIGGNYEQYF
v_call: TRBV9; j_call: TRBJ1-1; clone_size: few; d_call: .; cdr3_nt: TGTGCCAGCAGCCCAGTGGAGGGGAAGACTGAAGCTTTCTTT; cdr3_aa: CASSPVEGKTEAFF
v_call: TRBV29-1; j_call: TRBJ2-5; clone_size: many; d_call: .; cdr3_nt: TGCAGCGTTGATCGGGCAGAGACCCAGTACTTC; cdr3_aa: CSVDRAETQYF
v_call: TRBV29-1; j_call: TRBJ2-7; clone_size: .; d_call: .; cdr3_nt: TGCAGCCTAGAATGGGACCCCAACGAGCAGTACTTC; cdr3_aa: CSLEWDPNEQYF
v_call: TRBV5-1; j_call: TRBJ1-1; clone_size: few; d_call: .; cdr3_nt: TGCGCCAGCAGCACCTCATCCGCCGCACGGAACACTGAAGCTTTCTTT; cdr3_aa: CASSTSSAARNTEAFF
v_call: TRBV7-2; j_call: TRBJ2-5; clone_size: once; d_call: .; cdr3_nt: TGTGCCAGCAGCTCAGTCGCGGGGTACAGGACCCAGTACTTC; cdr3_aa: CASSSVAGYRTQYF
v_call: TRBV10-3; j_call: TRBJ1-2; clone_size: once; d_call: .; cdr3_nt: TGTGCCATCAGTGAAGACAGCTATGGCTACGCCTTC; cdr3_aa: CAISEDSYGYAF
v_call: TRBV15; j_call: TRBJ2-7; clone_size: .; d_call: .; cdr3_nt: TGTGCCACCAGCAGAGTAAGGGGGGGAGTAGTCTCCGAGCAGTACTTC; cdr3_aa: CATSRVRGGVVSEQYF
v_call: TRBV2; j_call: TRBJ1-1; clone_size: .; d_call: TRBD1; cdr3_nt: TGTGCCAGCAGGGACAGGGGGCCGAACACTGAAGCTTTCTTT; cdr3_aa: CASRDRGPNTEAFF
v_call: TRBV12-3/TRBV12-4; j_call: TRBJ1-2; clone_size: .; d_call: .; cdr3_nt: TGTACCAGCAGCCCAAGGGGGGTTGTGAACTATGGCTACACCTTC; cdr3_aa: CTSSPRGVVNYGYTF
v_call: TRBV7-6; j_call: TRBJ1-1; clone_size: many; d_call: .; cdr3_nt: TGTGCCAGCAGCTCGCCCTCGAACACTGAAGCTTTCTTT; cdr3_aa: CASSSPSNTEAFF
v_call: TRBV4-1; j_call: TRBJ2-2; clone_size: few; d_call: .; cdr3_nt: TGCGCCAGCAGCCCCCCGAACAGGTTGAACACCGGGGAGCTGTTTTTT; cdr3_aa: CASSPPNRLNTGELFF
v_call: TRBV20-1; j_call: TRBJ1-5; clone_size: .; d_call: .; cdr3_nt: TGCAGTGCTAGAGGCGTTTATAGCAATCAGCCCCAGCATTTT; cdr3_aa: CSARGVYSNQPQHF
v_call: TRBV4-2; j_call: TRBJ1-1; clone_size: .; d_call: .; cdr3_nt: TGTGCCAGCAGCCAAGGAGAGGTGAACACTGAAGCTTTCTTT; cdr3_aa: CASSQGEVNTEAFF
v_call: TRBV7-9; j_call: TRBJ1-2; clone_size: many; d_call: .; cdr3_nt: TGTGCCAGCAGCTTAGGCGGGGGCAGCTATGGCTACACCTTC; cdr3_aa: CASSLGGGSYGYTF
v_call: TRBV29-1; j_call: TRBJ2-2; clone_size: many; d_call: .; cdr3_nt: TGCAGCGTTGGCATGGGGTCAGGAGGGCTGTTTTTT; cdr3_aa: CSVGMGSGGLFF
v_call: TRBV15; j_call: TRBJ1-6; clone_size: many; d_call: TRBD1; cdr3_nt: TGTGCCACCAGCTCTTACAGGGGCAGTCATTCACCCCTCCACTTT; cdr3_aa: CATSSYRGSHSPLHF
v_call: TRBV20-1; j_call: TRBJ2-7; clone_size: many; d_call: TRBD2; cdr3_nt: TGCAGTGCCAGGGGTAGCGGGGGTTCGTACGAGCAGTACTTC; cdr3_aa: CSARGSGGSYEQYF
v_call: TRBV7-9; j_call: TRBJ1-2; clone_size: many; d_call: .; cdr3_nt: TGTGCCAGCGGAGGCAGGTACTATGGCTACACCTTC; cdr3_aa: CASGGRYYGYTF
v_call: TRBV20-1; j_call: TRBJ1-2; clone_size: .; d_call: .; cdr3_nt: TGCAGTGCTACCCAACCAGGGGAGGGCTACACCTTC; cdr3_aa: CSATQPGEGYTF
v_call: TRBV19; j_call: TRBJ2-7; clone_size: few; d_call: TRBD1; cdr3_nt: TGTGCCAGTAGCCCCCGGACAGGGTCCAGCTCCTACGAGCAGTACTTC; cdr3_aa: CASSPRTGSSSYEQYF
v_call: TRBV9; j_call: TRBJ2-5; clone_size: .; d_call: .; cdr3_nt: TGTGCCAGCAGTGGGGGCTGGGTCCAAGAGACCCAGTACTTC; cdr3_aa: CASSGGWVQETQYF
v_call: TRBV11-3; j_call: TRBJ1-2; clone_size: many; d_call: TRBD1; cdr3_nt: TGTGCCAGCAGCCTCGGGACAGCTGGGGGCTACACCTTC; cdr3_aa: CASSLGTAGGYTF
v_call: TRBV5-4; j_call: TRBJ2-7; clone_size: few; d_call: .; cdr3_nt: TGTGCCAGCAGGCGGGACAGCCCGACGTACGAGCAGTACTTC; cdr3_aa: CASRRDSPTYEQYF
v_call: TRBV6-1; j_call: TRBJ2-2; clone_size: once; d_call: .; cdr3_nt: TGTGCCAGCAGACCTCAGGGCTTAGATGCCGGGGAGCTGTTTTTT; cdr3_aa: CASRPQGLDAGELFF
v_call: TRBV2; j_call: TRBJ2-5; clone_size: .; d_call: TRBD2; cdr3_nt: TGTGCCAGCAGTTCCGCCAGCGGGGGCATTAAAGAGACCCAGTACTTC; cdr3_aa: CASSSASGGIKETQYF
v_call: TRBV20-1; j_call: TRBJ1-5; clone_size: .; d_call: TRBD1; cdr3_nt: TGCAGTGCTGGGGGGACAGGGCGTCAGCCCCAGCATTTT; cdr3_aa: CSAGGTGRQPQHF
v_call: TRBV20-1; j_call: TRBJ2-7; clone_size: .; d_call: .; cdr3_nt: TGCAGTGCCAGCAGCTCGGAAATTATCTACGAGCAGTACTTC; cdr3_aa: CSASSSEIIYEQYF
v_call: TRBV29-1; j_call: TRBJ2-7; clone_size: .; d_call: .; cdr3_nt: TGCAGCGTAGAACCGGGACTTGCCTACGAGCAGTACTTC; cdr3_aa: CSVEPGLAYEQYF
v_call: TRBV15; j_call: TRBJ1-2; clone_size: many; d_call: .; cdr3_nt: TGTGCCACCAGCAGAGATCTCGCAGGGCCCACCTATGGCTACACCTTC; cdr3_aa: CATSRDLAGPTYGYTF
v_call: TRBV20-1; j_call: TRBJ2-5; clone_size: few; d_call: .; cdr3_nt: TGCAGTGCTACTTCAGACTGGTACCAAGAGACCCAGTACTTC; cdr3_aa: CSATSDWYQETQYF
v_call: TRBV12-3/TRBV12-4; j_call: TRBJ1-4; clone_size: few; d_call: .; cdr3_nt: TGTGCCAGCACCCCGGGACTACCTAATGAAAAACTGTTTTTT; cdr3_aa: CASTPGLPNEKLFF
v_call: TRBV7-2; j_call: TRBJ1-5; clone_size: many; d_call: .; cdr3_nt: TGTGCCAGCAGCCCTGCCACGGCCGCCAATCAGCCCCAGCATTTT; cdr3_aa: CASSPATAANQPQHF
v_call: TRBV9; j_call: TRBJ1-1; clone_size: .; d_call: .; cdr3_nt: TGTGCCAGCAGCGCAAATACCGGGACACTGAACACTGAAGCTTTCTTT; cdr3_aa: CASSANTGTLNTEAFF
v_call: TRBV19; j_call: TRBJ2-6; clone_size: .; d_call: .; cdr3_nt: TGTGCCAGTAGTAGGGGAGGGGGCTACTCTGGGGCCAACGTCCTGACTTTC; cdr3_aa: CASSRGGGYSGANVLTF